The present T cell receptor (beta chain) was sequenced within a study of CD4+ T cells in melanoma. Overall study results and limits: In melanoma, neoantigen-specific CD4+ T cells reportedly differed in differentiation state. A reported correlation linked neoantigen-specific CD4+ T cells to CD8+, macrophage and B cell function.

Assay: immunoSEQ multiplex PCR; the TCRdb copy retains only in-frame clones and omits some. This table has approximately 3,500 clones, around four fifths appearing once. This clone was seen once. The target antigen is unknown. V dropped 4 bases and J dropped 12 bases, with 13 bases sitting between them. This CDR3 comprises 12 residues. Germline CDR1 is SGHTA and CDR2 is FQGNSA. Sequencing was carried out using tumor tissue. The receptor's source is a human donor with melanoma. J is TRBJ2-1 and V is TRBV7-2; D perhaps matches TRBD1 (5 bases). CDR3 amino acids: CASSSPLGAQFF. The CDR3 bases are TGTGCCAGCAGCTCCCCCTTAGGGGCGCAGTTCTTC.